The clone carrying this T cell receptor beta chain was detected only a few times. This entry is derived from a study of T cells in Graves' hyperthyroidism and ophthalmopathy. RNA transcripts yielded amplified TCR beta CDR3 regions. HTBI primers were employed in a first-round RT-PCR of the TCR CDR3. TCRdb analysed the multiplex PCR reads with MiXCR anew, one entry per CDR3 protein. This sample has 250,000 to 300,000 distinct CDR3 sequences; approximately 15% occur once, and the top ten carry approximately 60%. This CDR3 is 14 amino acids long. Trimming left V 5 bases short and J 3 bases short, with 11 bases between. The germline V gene encodes CDR1 SGHTA and CDR2 FQGNSA.

The sequenced sample consisted of blood. The TCR originated in a woman in her fifties or sixties with Graves' ophthalmopathy. The V call is TRBV7-2, the J call TRBJ1-5; no firm D call. The CDR3: CASSPGSVNQPQHF. The CDR3 DNA follows: TGTGCCAGCAGCCCAGGCAGCGTCAATCAGCCCCAGCATTTT.